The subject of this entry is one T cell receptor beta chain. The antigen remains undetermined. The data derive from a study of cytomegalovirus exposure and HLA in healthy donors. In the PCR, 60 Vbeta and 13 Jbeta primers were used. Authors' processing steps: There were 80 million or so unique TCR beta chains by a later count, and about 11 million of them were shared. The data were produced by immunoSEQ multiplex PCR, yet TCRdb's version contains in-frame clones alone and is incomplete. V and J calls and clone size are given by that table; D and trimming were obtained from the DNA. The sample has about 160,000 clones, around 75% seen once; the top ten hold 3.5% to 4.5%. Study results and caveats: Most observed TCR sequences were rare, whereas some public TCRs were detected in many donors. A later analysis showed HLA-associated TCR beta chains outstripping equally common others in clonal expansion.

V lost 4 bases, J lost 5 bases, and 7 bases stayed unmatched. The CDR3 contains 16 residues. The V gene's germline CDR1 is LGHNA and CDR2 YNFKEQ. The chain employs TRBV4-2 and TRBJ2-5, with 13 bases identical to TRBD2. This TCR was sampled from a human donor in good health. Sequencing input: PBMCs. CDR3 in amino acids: CASSLGTSGVGETQYF. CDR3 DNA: TGTGCCAGCAGCCTCGGGACTAGCGGGGTCGGGGAGACCCAGTACTTC.